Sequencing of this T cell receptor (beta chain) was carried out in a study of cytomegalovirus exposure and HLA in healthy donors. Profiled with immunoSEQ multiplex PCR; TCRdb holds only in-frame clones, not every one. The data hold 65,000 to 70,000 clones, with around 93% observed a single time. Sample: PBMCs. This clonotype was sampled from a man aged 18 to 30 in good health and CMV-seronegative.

Here the CDR3 reads CASSKDRVEYGYTF. The CDR3 DNA is TGCGCCAGCAGCAAGGACAGGGTAGAATATGGCTACACCTTC. This rearrangement joins TRBV5-1 to TRBJ1-2, with 8 bases identical to TRBD1. Germline V gives CDR1 SGHRS, CDR2 YFSETQ. The CDR3 spans 14 residues. The V gene end was trimmed by 4 bases and the J gene end by 5 bases; junction bases not matched to a gene: 7.